This T cell receptor beta chain was identified in a study of breast tumors, draining lymph nodes, adjacent tissues. TCRdb passed the multiplex PCR reads through MiXCR, listing each CDR3 protein once. The table includes about 21,000 distinct CDR3 sequences, about 30% detected once. CDR3 length: 14 residues. Germline CDR1 DFQATT, CDR2 SNEGSKA (reference sequence). Trimming cost V 6 bases and J 0 bases, with 13 bases left between them. This clonotype is termed medium-sized (0.01 to 0.1%). The sample taken for sequencing was breast tumor tissue. The receptor comes from a female donor with breast cancer. Some clones in this sample may be carry-over from other donors' samples. J is TRBJ2-3 and V is TRBV20-1; no firm D call. The DNA of the CDR3 is TGCAGTGCGGAAACAGTCTCTAGCACAGATACGCAGTATTTT. Its translation: CSAETVSSTDTQYF.